The 24 T cell receptor beta chains below all came from one sample that was sequenced in a study of T cell responses to AZD1222 COVID-19 vaccine. Repertoires were generated with immunoSEQ multiplex PCR, while TCRdb's copy carries only in-frame clones and drops some. The sample lists 100,000 or so clones, approximately 91% occurring once. The material sequenced was peripheral blood, taken on day 0 of AZD1222 vaccination. These receptors were obtained from an adult in good health.

The genes are TRBV9 and TRBJ1-6, with a weak D call TRBD1 (5 bases). Germline V gene data show CDR1 as SGDLS and CDR2 as YYNGEE. Trimming took 3 bases from V and 9 from J, leaving 13 bases between them. The CDR3 runs to 14 residues. The CDR3 DNA is TGTGCCAGCAGCGCCCAAGGGAGGGGTTCACCCCTCCACTTT. Protein sequence: CASSAQGRGSPLHF.

The chain combines TRBV18 with TRBJ2-3, with D hard to call. This CDR3 contains 14 residues. In germline, CDR1 is KGHSH, CDR2 LQKENI. Trimming took 3 bases from V and 0 from J, leaving 7 bases between them. The CDR3 nucleotides are TGTGCCAGCTCACCGACGACGAGCACAGATACGCAGTATTTT. Translating gives CASSPTTSTDTQYF.

The rearrangement joins TRBV7-9 to TRBJ1-2; 7 positions match TRBD1. V lost 5 bases to trimming and J lost 8 bases; unmatched junction nucleotides: 14. The CDR3 has 15 amino acids. The germline gives CDR1 SEHNR, CDR2 FQNEAQ (reference sequence). CDR3 bases: TGTGCCAGCAGCCCAGCAGGGACAGCCACCGGAGGCTACACCTTC. Protein sequence: CASSPAGTATGGYTF. The variable domain in full, with the rest retrieved from reference TRBV7-9 and TRBJ1-2, is DTGVSQNPRHKITKRGQNVTFRCDPISEHNRLYWYRQTLGQGPEFLTYFQNEAQLEKSRLLSDRFSAERPKGSFSTLEIQRTEQGDSAMYLCASSPAGTATGGYTFGSGTRLTVV.

The CDR3 region is CASSKPDGALNRGDTEAFF. In DNA form, the CDR3 reads TGTGCCAGCAGCAAACCCGACGGTGCCCTAAACCGAGGGGACACTGAAGCTTTCTTT. The J gene is TRBJ1-1, the V gene TRBV21-1. TRBV21-1 is given as a pseudogene. This CDR3 comprises 19 residues.

The chain uses TRBV12-3 or TRBV12-4 and TRBJ1-2, with a weak D call TRBD1 (5 bases). This CDR3 is 13 amino acids long. The V end lost 6 bases, the J end lost 2 bases, and 10 bases lay between the germline ends. The CDR3 region is CASSRGENYGYTF. CDR3 coding DNA: TGTGCCAGCAGCCGGGGGGAGAACTATGGCTACACCTTC.

The rearrangement links TRBV10-3 to TRBJ2-2, with 10 bases identical to TRBD2. Germline CDR1 ENHRY, CDR2 SYGVKD. The CDR3 contains 14 residues. Losses at the gene ends were 11 bases for V and 3 bases for J; bases not matched to a gene: 6. The CDR3 is CAASGTSDTGELFF. In DNA, the CDR3 is TGTGCCGCCTCCGGGACTAGCGACACCGGGGAGCTGTTTTTT.

DNA of the CDR3: TGTGCCTGGAGTCGACTAGCGGGAGATATCGAGCAGTACTTC. It encodes CAWSRLAGDIEQYF. The genes are TRBV30 and TRBJ2-7, with 12 bases matching TRBD2. The CDR3 contains 14 residues. Looked up from germline, CDR1 is GTSNPN and CDR2 is SVGIG (reference sequence). With 2 bases clipped from V and 6 bases from J, the junction kept 5 bases outside the gene matches.

The chain is built from TRBV2 and TRBJ2-7; D not resolved. V lost 6 bases to trimming and J lost 4 bases, with 7 bases between them. The CDR3 contains 11 residues. Germline loops: CDR1 SNHLY, CDR2 FYNNEI. The CDR3 reads CASSYQYEQYF. CDR3 sequence (DNA): TGTGCCAGCAGCTACCAATACGAGCAGTACTTC.

This CDR3 reads CASSTLTGGDGYTF. Here the CDR3 DNA reads TGTGCCAGCAGCACCTTGACAGGGGGAGATGGCTACACCTTC. The chain links TRBV7-9 to TRBJ1-2, with 9 bases that match TRBD1. Germline V gene data show CDR1 as SEHNR and CDR2 as FQNEAQ (reference sequence). Trimming removed 5 bases from V and 6 bases from J; junction bases left unmatched: 7. The CDR3 is 14 residues long.

This clone was seen a single time. This chain links TRBV5-4 with TRBJ2-1; possible D gene TRBD2, 6 bases. Trimming cost V 4 bases and J 0 bases, with 11 bases left between them. CDR1 and CDR2 from the germline V gene are SGHNT and YYREEE (reference sequence). The CDR3 runs 15 residues. The DNA for the CDR3 is TGTGCCAGCAGCAGGGACTTAAGCTCCTACAATGAGCAGTTCTTC. Protein: CASSRDLSSYNEQFF.

The V call is TRBV27, the J call TRBJ1-6; possible D gene TRBD1, 6 bases. CDR1 is MNHEY and CDR2 is SMNVEV in the germline V gene (reference sequence). The V end was cut by 5 bases, the J end by 7 bases, with 12 bases between. The CDR3 covers 14 residues. CDR3 residues: CASSRGRRNSPLHF. CDR3 nucleotides: TGTGCCAGCAGTAGGGGGAGGAGAAATTCACCCCTCCACTTT.

This clone showed up just once. The junction shows a germline mismatch at one end, possibly a read error. The genes are TRBV6-5 and TRBJ1-2; D gene unclear. The CDR3 loop spans 14 amino acids. Germline CDR1 and CDR2: MNHEY and SVGAGI. For the CDR3, the DNA is TGTGCCGGCAGTCCAGAATCCCCGACCTATGGCTACACCTTC. It codes for CAGSPESPTYGYTF.

The chain combines TRBV27 with TRBJ2-1; the match to TRBD2 covers 14 bases. CDR3 size: 15 residues. Germline values: CDR1 MNHEY, CDR2 SMNVEV (reference sequence). V was clipped by 6 bases and J by 7 bases; unmatched bases: 5. The CDR3 sequence is CASRIGTSGRNEQFF. The CDR3 coding sequence is TGTGCCAGCAGGATCGGGACTAGCGGGAGAAATGAGCAGTTCTTC.

The V call is TRBV7-6, the J call TRBJ2-1, with TRBD2 identical over 13 bases. Germline V gene data show CDR1 as SGHVS and CDR2 as FNYEAQ. V trimming: 5 bases; J trimming: 10 bases; junction bases outside the gene matches: 8. The CDR3 is made up of 15 amino acids. CDR3 region: CASSRGLAGAGEQFF. The CDR3 bases are TGTGCCAGCAGCCGCGGACTAGCGGGAGCGGGGGAGCAGTTCTTC.

V is TRBV5-8 and J is TRBJ1-5; 10 bases map to TRBD1. Germline assignment: CDR1 SGHTS and CDR2 YDEGEE. The CDR3 sequence is 14 residues long. Trimming took 4 bases from V and 7 from J; bases not matched to a gene: 5. The CDR3 DNA sequence: TGTGCCAGCAGCCCCGGGACAGGGGTCCAGCCCCAGCATTTT. It encodes CASSPGTGVQPQHF.

This clone appeared a few times. This chain joins TRBV18 and TRBJ2-7, with D unclear. Trimming cost V 3 bases and J 1 base, with 10 bases left between them. CDR1 KGHSH and CDR2 LQKENI come from the germline V gene. The CDR3 totals 14 residues. The CDR3 reads CASSPLDRSYEQYF. The CDR3 DNA is TGTGCCAGCTCACCCCTGGACCGGTCCTACGAGCAGTACTTC.

The chain couples TRBV5-5 to TRBJ1-6; D is unclear. V was trimmed by 4 bases and J by 1 base, leaving 9 bases between them. The germline CDR1 and CDR2 sequences are SGHKS and YYEKEE (reference sequence). The CDR3 sequence is 15 residues long. The CDR3 reads CASSLLSSYNSPLHF. The CDR3 DNA is TGTGCCAGCAGCCTTTTGAGTTCCTATAATTCACCCCTCCACTTT.

The chain links TRBV27 to TRBJ2-1; 8 nucleotides align to TRBD2. In germline, CDR1 is MNHEY, CDR2 SMNVEV (reference sequence). V shed 7 bases, J shed 3 bases, and the junction held 8 bases outside the gene matches. This CDR3 comprises 15 residues. This chain's CDR3 is CASTDGTSGYNEQFF. The DNA of the CDR3 is TGTGCCAGCACCGACGGTACTAGCGGCTACAATGAGCAGTTCTTC.

The chain couples TRBV6-5 to TRBJ1-1; tentatively, D is TRBD1 (6 bases). The CDR3 totals 14 residues. Germline V lookup: CDR1 MNHEY, CDR2 SVGAGI. Trimming cost V 6 bases and J 1 base, with 12 bases left between them. As DNA, the CDR3 is TGTGCCAGCAGATTAACAGGGAAGAACACTGAAGCTTTCTTT. Residues: CASRLTGKNTEAFF.

The V call is TRBV30, the J call TRBJ2-2, with 10 nucleotides matching TRBD2. V gave up 3 bases and J gave up 1 base; unmatched junction bases: 2. The CDR3 spans 15 residues. Germline V lookup: CDR1 GTSNPN, CDR2 SVGIG (reference sequence). The CDR3 reads CAWSRTSGNTGELFF. The CDR3 DNA is TGTGCCTGGAGCCGGACTAGCGGGAACACCGGGGAGCTGTTTTTT.

This clone occurred once. Its ends do not fully match the called genes, so a read error is possible. The rearrangement links TRBV6-5 to TRBJ1-1; D perhaps matches TRBD1 (5 bases). The germline V gene has CDR1 MNHEY and CDR2 SVGAGI. The CDR3 spans 12 residues. CDR3 bases: TGTGCCAGCATGTGGGACCGCACCAAGTCAACCTTT. Protein product: CASMWDRTKSTF.

The rearrangement uses TRBV5-8 and TRBJ2-7; 12 positions agree with TRBD1. There are 15 residues in the CDR3. Germline values: CDR1 SGHTS, CDR2 YDEGEE. Trimming cost V 2 bases and J 7 bases; bases outside gene matches: 7. The CDR3 bases are TGTGCCAGCAGCTTTCGGGGACAGGGGGCGAGGGAGCAGTACTTC. Its protein is CASSFRGQGAREQYF.

The CDR3 loop reads CASSPTRDTEAFF. DNA of the CDR3: TGTGCCAGCAGCCCAACCAGGGACACTGAAGCTTTCTTT. V gene TRBV7-3 combines with J gene TRBJ1-1; TRBD1 might be the D (5 bases). Germline V lookup: CDR1 SGHTA, CDR2 FQGTGA. The germline V and J ends were trimmed by 5 bases and 3 bases, with 10 bases remaining between them. This CDR3 region has 13 residues.

The chain couples TRBV6-5 to TRBJ1-5; D may be TRBD1 (5 bases). The CDR3 runs 15 residues. Germline V gene lookup returns CDR1 MNHEY and CDR2 SVGAGI. Trimming shortened V by 0 bases and J by 7 bases, and 13 bases separated the two germline ends. In DNA, the CDR3 is TGTGCCAGCAGTTACTCGACAAGGGGAGGGCAGCCCCAGCATTTT. Protein: CASSYSTRGGQPQHF.